This T cell receptor (beta chain) was profiled in a study of somatic mutations in cytotoxic T cells in rheumatoid arthritis. Findings of the study overall: For about an eighth of the roughly 65 patients, a single CD8+ clone accounted for more than 20% of CD8+ cells. Unlike healthy controls, rheumatoid arthritis patients had CD8+ clonality that increased with age.

The CDR3 loop spans 14 amino acids. CDR1 and CDR2 (germline): SGHAT, FQNNGV. Points on this clone: Its target is unknown.

Here immunoSEQ multiplex PCR was the method, and the copy in TCRdb shows in-frame clones only, minus some. The repertoire includes 5,500 to 6,500 clones, around three quarters of them detected once, and approximately 35% sits in the top ten. This sequence originates from a woman in her fifties or sixties in good health. Specimen: CD8+ T cells sorted from blood. The V and J genes are TRBV11-2 and TRBJ2-5; 8 bases are shared with TRBD1. The DNA end favors TRBJ2-7, so the J call may be wrong. The CDR3 sequence is CASSYGQGSHEQYF. CDR3 nucleotide sequence: TGTGCCAGCTCGTATGGACAGGGATCCCACGAGCAGTACTTC.